The clone carrying this TCR beta chain appeared once. These data come from a study of control samples from healthy donors and cancer patients. Measured with immunoSEQ multiplex PCR; TCRdb has only the in-frame clones, and not every one. This sample yields about 120,000 clones, of which roughly 87% are seen a single time; around 2% belongs to the top ten. The sample consisted of blood. This TCR derives from a man aged 18 to 29 in good health.

The CDR3 nucleotides read TGTGCCAGCAGTGACGGACCCTACGAGCAGTACTTC. Translating it yields CASSDGPYEQYF. This chain links TRBV12-3 or TRBV12-4 with TRBJ2-7; D remains unclear. Trimming cost V 5 bases and J 2 bases, with 7 bases left between them. CDR3 length equals 12 residues.